This T cell receptor beta chain was recovered during a study of OX40 agonist ivuxolimab in advanced cancers. Study background: Across the patients, intravenous ivuxolimab was delivered every 2 weeks at 0.01 to 10 mg/kg. Dose-escalation subjects each had hepatocellular carcinoma, melanoma, renal cell or head and neck cancer. Study-wide results and caveats: Dosing at 0.1 to 3.0 mg/kg was accompanied by clonal expansion of CD4+ and CD8+ blood T cells by week 6.

This CDR3 region has 13 residues. The V end was cut by 2 bases, the J end by 2 bases, with 5 bases between. The germline CDR1 and CDR2 sequences are SGHTA and FQGTGA. As to this clone: The antigen remains undetermined.

Measured with immunoSEQ multiplex PCR; TCRdb has only the in-frame clones, and not every one. The repertoire holds about 100,000 clones, with 90% as singletons. The chain has TRBV7-3 and TRBJ2-3; no clear D. This TCR was sampled from an adult with an advanced solid tumor such as melanoma, head and neck, liver or kidney cancer. Sequenced material: CD4+ or CD8+ T cells sorted from blood, taken in a trial of the OX40 agonist ivuxolimab. The CDR3 spells CASSLANTDTQYF. The CDR3 DNA follows: TGTGCCAGCAGCTTAGCCAACACAGATACGCAGTATTTT.